This is a list of T cell receptor beta chains from one sample in a study of vaccination and CD4 T cells after COVID-19. These TCRs' antigens remain unknown. TCRdb redid the calling of the PCR reads with MiXCR, one entry per CDR3 protein. The profile covers roughly 16,000 distinct CDR3 sequences, with roughly 75% appearing a single time and approximately 9.1% taken by the ten largest. The source was CD4+ T cells from blood, cultured in vitro, collected after SARS-CoV-2 vaccination. All receptors come from a human donor who received a COVID-19 vaccine. CDR3s include the opening cysteine and the closing phenylalanine or tryptophan. The D gene is left open where the match is weak. Some rows mark clone size as missing; the rest say once, few, many or name a class of expanded clone.

j_gene | d_gene | abundance | v_gene | CDR3aa | CDR3nt
TRBJ1-1 | - | few | TRBV12-3/TRBV12-4 | CASSRGGVTNTEAFF | TGTGCCAGCAGCCGAGGGGGGGTGACGAACACTGAAGCTTTCTTT
TRBJ2-5 | TRBD2 | - | TRBV19 | CASRASGGASGETQYF | TGTGCCAGTAGGGCTAGCGGGGGGGCGTCAGGAGAGACCCAGTACTTC
TRBJ1-2 | TRBD1 | - | TRBV6-1 | CASSSRTGNYGYTF | TGTGCCAGCAGTAGCAGGACAGGGAACTATGGCTACACCTTC
TRBJ2-3 | - | once | TRBV6-2/TRBV6-3 | CATEPGLLQEASTDTQYF | TGTGCCACCGAACCGGGACTCCTTCAAGAGGCTAGCACAGATACGCAGTATTTT
TRBJ1-4 | - | medium-sized | TRBV10-3 | CAISEAGTSEKLFF | TGTGCCATCAGTGAGGCTGGGACAAGCGAGAAACTGTTTTTT
TRBJ1-2 | TRBD1 | few | TRBV27 | CASSLRGQGAFNYGYTF | TGTGCCAGCAGTTTACGGGGACAGGGGGCCTTCAACTATGGCTACACCTTC
TRBJ1-2 | - | few | TRBV27 | CASSLSNPIYGYTF | TGTGCCAGCAGTCTTTCAAACCCGATCTATGGCTACACCTTC
TRBJ2-3 | TRBD2 | - | TRBV6-1 | CASGGTSGISTDTQYF | TGTGCCAGCGGGGGGACTAGCGGGATTAGCACAGATACGCAGTATTTT
TRBJ2-5 | - | - | TRBV6-1 | CASISLAPRETQYF | TGTGCCAGCATTTCCCTAGCGCCCCGGGAGACCCAGTACTTC
TRBJ2-3 | TRBD1 | - | TRBV7-6 | CASSPTGASDTQYF | TGTGCCAGCAGCCCGACAGGGGCATCAGATACGCAGTATTTT
TRBJ1-5 | - | few | TRBV6-1 | CASRDSNQPQHF | TGTGCCAGCAGGGACAGCAATCAGCCCCAGCATTTT
TRBJ1-5 | - | - | TRBV12-3/TRBV12-4 | CASSYGAGGNQPQHF | TGTGCCAGCAGTTACGGGGCTGGTGGCAATCAGCCCCAGCATTTT
TRBJ2-4 | - | - | TRBV20-1 | CSAEESAKNIQYF | TGCAGTGCCGAGGAGAGCGCCAAAAACATTCAGTACTTC
TRBJ2-5 | TRBD2 | - | TRBV2 | CASSGTSGAAETQYF | TGTGCCAGCAGTGGGACTAGCGGGGCAGCGGAGACCCAGTACTTC
TRBJ2-3 | - | - | TRBV30 | CAWSPKGGTQYF | TGTGCCTGGAGCCCAAAGGGAGGTACGCAGTATTTT
TRBJ1-2 | - | - | TRBV19 | CASSIEDSSTYGYTF | TGTGCCAGTAGTATTGAGGACAGCTCCACGTATGGCTACACCTTC
TRBJ1-5 | TRBD1 | - | TRBV19 | CASSGQGVNQPQHF | TGTGCCAGCTCGGGACAGGGGGTCAATCAGCCCCAGCATTTT
TRBJ1-2 | - | - | TRBV6-5 | CASSSHDSGEGYTF | TGTGCCAGCAGTTCACATGACAGTGGGGAGGGCTACACCTTC
TRBJ1-5 | - | - | TRBV24-1 | CATSSGNQPQHF | TGTGCCACCTCCTCAGGGAATCAGCCCCAGCATTTT
TRBJ2-4 | - | - | TRBV2 | CASRPASKNIQYF | TGTGCCAGCAGGCCGGCCTCGAAAAACATTCAGTACTTC
TRBJ2-3 | TRBD2 | - | TRBV7-8 | CASSLAGLAVTDTQYF | TGTGCCAGCAGCTTAGCGGGACTAGCGGTCACAGATACGCAGTATTTT
TRBJ2-7 | TRBD1 | - | TRBV27 | CASSRTGTGDYEQYF | TGTGCCAGCAGTCGTACCGGGACAGGGGACTACGAGCAGTACTTC
TRBJ2-5 | TRBD2 | - | TRBV12-3/TRBV12-4 | CASSSRLAGGPPETQYF | TGTGCCAGCAGTTCCAGACTAGCGGGGGGCCCCCCGGAGACCCAGTACTTC
TRBJ1-5 | - | medium-sized | TRBV20-1 | CSAGGAGIGVQPQHF | TGCAGTGCAGGCGGGGCAGGGATAGGTGTTCAGCCCCAGCATTTT
TRBJ1-6 | TRBD1 | - | TRBV15 | CATSWDRSNSPLHF | TGTGCCACCAGCTGGGACAGGTCTAATTCACCCCTCCACTTT
TRBJ1-2 | - | - | TRBV4-2 | CASSQQRGVRYGYTF | TGTGCCAGCAGCCAACAGCGAGGGGTAAGGTATGGCTACACCTTC
TRBJ2-5 | TRBD2 | - | TRBV12-3/TRBV12-4 | CASSSTGGLSETQYF | TGTGCCAGCAGTTCGACGGGGGGGCTCTCAGAGACCCAGTACTTC
TRBJ2-3 | - | - | TRBV20-1 | CSASRGSGPDTQYF | TGCAGTGCTTCCCGGGGGAGCGGCCCAGATACGCAGTATTTT
TRBJ1-1 | - | few | TRBV6-5 | CASSYGRADTEAFF | TGTGCCAGCAGTTACGGGAGGGCGGACACTGAAGCTTTCTTT
TRBJ1-6 | TRBD1 | - | TRBV12-3/TRBV12-4 | CASRGPTGANSPLHF | TGTGCCAGCAGGGGACCGACAGGGGCCAATTCACCCCTCCACTTT
TRBJ1-3 | TRBD1 | - | TRBV7-2 | CASSPGTGSRSGNTIYF | TGTGCCAGCAGCCCAGGGACAGGGTCGCGATCTGGAAACACCATATATTTT